This T cell receptor beta chain was recorded in a study of CD8 T cells in ankylosing spondylitis. The study, taken as a whole, reports: Reportedly, matched ankylosing spondylitis synovial fluid was significantly enriched for disease-linked clones. Some of the motif variants had earlier been found in reactive arthritis patients' fluid and blood. A TCR beta motif made of about 8 highly homologous variants seemed typical of ankylosing spondylitis blood.

A single record per CDR3 protein comes from TCRdb applying MiXCR to the 5' RACE reads. The sample shows about 140,000 distinct CDR3 sequences, approximately 32% of them seen only once. J gave up 0 bases and V 4 bases, and 5 bases lay outside the gene matches. Germline V CDR1 and CDR2: MRHNA, SNTAGT. The CDR3 length is 16 residues. Remarks on this clonotype: Its antigen remains unidentified.

This receptor was obtained from a male donor with ankylosing spondylitis. The sequenced sample was synovial fluid, either unsorted or a sorted T cell fraction (not recorded which). The V call is TRBV6-4, the J call TRBJ2-1, with 8 bases aligning to TRBD2. CDR3 amino acids: CASSAGAGDSYNEQFF. CDR3 coding DNA: TGTGCCAGCAGTGCCGGAGCGGGAGACTCCTACAATGAGCAGTTCTTC.